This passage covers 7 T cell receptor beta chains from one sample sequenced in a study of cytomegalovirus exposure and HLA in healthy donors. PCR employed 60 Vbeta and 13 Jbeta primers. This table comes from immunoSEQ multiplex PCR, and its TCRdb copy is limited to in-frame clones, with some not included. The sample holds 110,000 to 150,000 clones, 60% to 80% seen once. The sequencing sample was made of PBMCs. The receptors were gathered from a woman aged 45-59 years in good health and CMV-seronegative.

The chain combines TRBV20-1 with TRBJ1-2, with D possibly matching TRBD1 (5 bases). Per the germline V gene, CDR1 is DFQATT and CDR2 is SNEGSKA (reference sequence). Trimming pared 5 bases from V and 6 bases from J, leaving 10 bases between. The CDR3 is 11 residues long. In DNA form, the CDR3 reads TGCAGTGCTGGGGGGATGAATGGCTACACCTTC. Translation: CSAGGMNGYTF.

The CDR3 nucleotides are TGTGCCAGCAGTTATACCGGGACAGGCGCATCACCCCTCCACTTT. As protein: CASSYTGTGASPLHF. This chain joins TRBV6-5 and TRBJ1-6, with TRBD1 matching over 8 bases. The CDR3 extends over 15 amino acids. Germline V gives CDR1 MNHEY, CDR2 SVGAGI. J lost 10 bases, V lost 3 bases, and 8 bases had no gene match.

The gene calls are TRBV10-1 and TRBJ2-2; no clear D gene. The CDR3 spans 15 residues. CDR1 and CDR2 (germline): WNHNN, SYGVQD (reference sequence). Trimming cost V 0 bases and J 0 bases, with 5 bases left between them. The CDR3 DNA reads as TGCGCCAGCAGTGAGTCACGAGCGAACACCGGGGAGCTGTTTTTT. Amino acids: CASSESRANTGELFF.

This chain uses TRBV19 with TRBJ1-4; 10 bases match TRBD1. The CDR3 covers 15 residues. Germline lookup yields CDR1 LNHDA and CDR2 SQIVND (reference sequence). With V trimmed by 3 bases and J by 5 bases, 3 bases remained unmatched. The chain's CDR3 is CASSMLGQGNEKLFF. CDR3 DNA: TGTGCCAGTAGTATGTTGGGACAGGGGAATGAAAAACTGTTTTTT.

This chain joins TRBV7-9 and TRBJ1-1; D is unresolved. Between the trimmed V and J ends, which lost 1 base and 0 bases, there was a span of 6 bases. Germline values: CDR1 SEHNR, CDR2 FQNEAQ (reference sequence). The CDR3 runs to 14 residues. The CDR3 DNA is TGTGCCAGCAGCTTAGACGGGATGAACACTGAAGCTTTCTTT. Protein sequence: CASSLDGMNTEAFF.

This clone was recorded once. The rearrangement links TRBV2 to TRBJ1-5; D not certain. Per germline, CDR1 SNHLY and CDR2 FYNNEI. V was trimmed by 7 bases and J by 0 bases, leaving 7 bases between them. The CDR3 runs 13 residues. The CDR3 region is CASNFISNQPQHF. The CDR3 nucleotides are TGTGCCAGCAATTTTATTAGCAATCAGCCCCAGCATTTT.

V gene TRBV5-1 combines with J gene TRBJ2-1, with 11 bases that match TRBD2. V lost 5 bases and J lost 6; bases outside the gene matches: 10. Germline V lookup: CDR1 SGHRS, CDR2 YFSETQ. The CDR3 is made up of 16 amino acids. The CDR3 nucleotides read TGCGCCAGCAGACGACCCCCGGGACTAGCGGCCAATGAGCAGTTCTTC. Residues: CASRRPPGLAANEQFF.